Each of the 30 T cell receptor beta chains below was sequenced from the same sample in a study of blood T cell repertoires in COVID-19. Only in-frame clones appear in the TCRdb table, and some are missing; sequencing was by immunoSEQ multiplex PCR. This table has approximately 150,000 clones, roughly 87% appearing once. Material for sequencing was peripheral blood. The receptors here all came from a woman aged 45-65 years with acute or convalescent COVID-19.

The J gene is TRBJ1-2, the V gene TRBV6-1, with 8 nucleotides matching TRBD1. CDR1 is MNHNS, CDR2 SASEGT, per germline. V lost 3 bases, J lost 8 bases, and 8 bases stayed unmatched. This CDR3 contains 14 residues. The CDR3 protein is CASSEEDRVGGYTF. The CDR3 DNA reads as TGTGCCAGCAGTGAGGAGGACAGGGTAGGGGGCTACACCTTC.

This chain joins TRBV19 and TRBJ1-4; tentative D call: TRBD1 (6 bases). Germline V gives CDR1 LNHDA, CDR2 SQIVND (reference sequence). The ends were cut back, 7 bases at V and 5 bases at J, with 20 bases in the middle. The CDR3 is 16 residues long. CDR3 residues: CASMIRDTKLNEKLFF. CDR3 nucleotide sequence: TGTGCCAGTATGATCCGGGACACTAAGCTGAATGAAAAACTGTTTTTT.

The chain carries TRBV7-9 and TRBJ2-3; 9 nucleotides match TRBD2. Germline values: CDR1 SEHNR, CDR2 FQNEAQ (reference sequence). The J segment lost 3 bases and the V segment lost 5 bases, leaving 9 bases of the junction unmatched. The length of the CDR3 is 16 residues. CDR3 residues: CASSPQRGALTDTQYF. CDR3 DNA sequence: TGTGCCAGCAGCCCGCAGCGGGGGGCCTTGACAGATACGCAGTATTTT.

The J gene is TRBJ2-1, the V gene TRBV9, with 9 nucleotides matching TRBD2. Germline V CDR1 and CDR2: SGDLS, YYNGEE. This CDR3 is 14 amino acids long. Losses at the gene ends were 6 bases for V and 5 bases for J; bases not matched to a gene: 6. CDR3 bases: TGTGCCAGCAACCGACTAGCGGAGAACAATGAGCAGTTCTTC. Translated: CASNRLAENNEQFF.

The chain combines TRBV7-2 with TRBJ2-5; no firm D call. Looked up from germline, CDR1 is SGHTA and CDR2 is FQGNSA. V lost 8 bases and J 2 bases, leaving 6 bases between the germline ends. This CDR3 has 11 amino acids. The CDR3 DNA follows: TGTGCCAGCGGGCCACAAGAGACCCAGTACTTC. Its protein is CASGPQETQYF.

This chain links TRBV18 with TRBJ1-1; TRBD1 aligns across 7 bases. With V trimmed by 0 bases and J by 0 bases, 10 bases remained unmatched. The germline V gene encodes CDR1 KGHSH and CDR2 LQKENI. The CDR3 covers 18 residues. The CDR3 nucleotides are TGTGCCAGCTCACCACCGAACAGGGGCGAAAAAATGAACACTGAAGCTTTCTTT. It is translated as CASSPPNRGEKMNTEAFF.

The V call is TRBV5-1, the J call TRBJ2-2; D is perhaps TRBD1 (6 bases). Trimming removed 2 bases at V and 7 bases at J, with 12 bases between. The CDR3 sequence is 14 residues long. Germline values: CDR1 SGHRS, CDR2 YFSETQ. The CDR3 bases are TGCGCCAGCAGCTTACCGGGACATCGCGGGGAGCTGTTTTTT. This sequence encodes CASSLPGHRGELFF.

This chain joins TRBV7-8 and TRBJ2-7, with TRBD2 matching over 10 bases. Germline lookup yields CDR1 SGHVS and CDR2 FQNEAQ. J gave up 7 bases and V 6 bases, and 12 bases lay outside the gene matches. The length of the CDR3 is 15 residues. The CDR3 reads CASRESGGAAREQYF. In DNA form, the CDR3 reads TGTGCCAGCAGAGAAAGCGGGGGGGCCGCGAGGGAGCAGTACTTC.

The V gene is TRBV7-2, the J gene TRBJ1-2, with no clear D. The CDR3 runs to 14 residues. Trimming removed 1 base at V and 4 bases at J, with 10 bases between. Germline CDR1 and CDR2: SGHTA and FQGNSA. CDR3 in DNA: TGTGCCAGCAGCTTAGTGGGCCAGAGCTATGGCTACACCTTC. This codes for CASSLVGQSYGYTF. Based on the CDR3 plus reference TRBV7-2 and TRBJ1-2, the full variable domain is GAGVSQSPSNKVTEKGKDVELRCDPISGHTALYWYRQSLGQGLEFLIYFQGNSAPDKSGLPSDRFSAERTGGSVSTLTIQRTQQEDSAVYLCASSLVGQSYGYTFGSGTRLTVV.

The rearrangement joins TRBV19 to TRBJ2-3; 12 nucleotides line up with TRBD2. Germline V gives CDR1 LNHDA, CDR2 SQIVND (reference sequence). This CDR3 comprises 16 residues. V lost 7 bases and J lost 7; bases outside the gene matches: 12. The CDR3 nucleotides read TGTGCCAGTACCCCGACTAGCGGGAGACGAGTTCATACGCAGTATTTT. The encoded protein is CASTPTSGRRVHTQYF.

This chain connects TRBV7-2 to TRBJ1-6; a possible D gene is TRBD1 (6 bases). The germline CDR1 and CDR2 sequences are SGHTA and FQGNSA. V was cut by 3 bases and J by 7 bases, with 13 bases left in between. CDR3 size: 15 residues. CDR3 bases: TGTGCCAGCAGCTTCACCGGGACAAACAATTCACCCCTCCACTTT. This codes for CASSFTGTNNSPLHF.

The chain couples TRBV10-3 to TRBJ1-2; TRBD1 aligns across 7 bases. Germline-derived CDR1 and CDR2 are ENHRY and SYGVKD. The V and J ends lost 2 bases and 5 bases, in that order; junction bases with no gene match: 5. This CDR3 has 14 amino acids. CDR3 residues: CAISETGQVYGYTF. For the CDR3, the DNA is TGTGCCATCAGTGAGACTGGACAGGTTTATGGCTACACCTTC.

This clone was picked up a small number of times. The junction differs from germline at one of its ends, possibly a read error. Here the CDR3 DNA reads TGTGCCAGCAGTTCATCAGCGGGAGTTCCGTTCTTC. This encodes CASSSSAGVPFF. V gene TRBV27 combines with J gene TRBJ2-7; 8 nucleotides align to TRBD2. The CDR3 contains 12 residues. Germline assignment: CDR1 MNHEY and CDR2 SMNVEV (reference sequence).

The chain joins TRBV6-2 or TRBV6-3 to TRBJ1-1, with 8 positions matching TRBD1. Trimming took 4 bases from V and 5 from J; bases not matched to a gene: 6. The CDR3 is made up of 14 amino acids. Germline CDR1 and CDR2: MNHEY and SVGEGT. CDR3 protein: CASSSRTGTTEAFF. CDR3 sequence (DNA): TGTGCCAGCAGTTCCCGGACAGGGACGACTGAAGCTTTCTTT.

The rearrangement uses TRBV27 and TRBJ1-2; no firm D call. The germline V gene has CDR1 MNHEY and CDR2 SMNVEV (reference sequence). This CDR3 contains 14 residues. Trimming cost V 5 bases and J 7 bases, with 17 bases left between them. The CDR3 region has the DNA TGTGCCAGCAGTCCGCCCGGGGTACGTCGTGGCTACACCTTC. This gives the protein CASSPPGVRRGYTF.

The gene calls are TRBV7-9 and TRBJ1-2; D is perhaps TRBD1 (5 bases). The CDR3 is 15 amino acids. Germline CDR1 reads SEHNR; CDR2 reads FQNEAQ (reference sequence). Trimming pared 7 bases from V and 7 bases from J, leaving 22 bases between. The CDR3 DNA follows: TGTGCCAGCACACCGTACTTGGACAATCCCAGTGGCTACACCTTC. It encodes CASTPYLDNPSGYTF. Full variable domain (rest looked up from reference TRBV7-9 and TRBJ1-2): DTGVSQNPRHKITKRGQNVTFRCDPISEHNRLYWYRQTLGQGPEFLTYFQNEAQLEKSRLLSDRFSAERPKGSFSTLEIQRTEQGDSAMYLCASTPYLDNPSGYTFGSGTRLTVV.

The chain links TRBV19 to TRBJ1-4; a weak D match, TRBD1 (5 bases). Germline V CDR1 and CDR2: LNHDA, SQIVND (reference sequence). This CDR3 has 14 amino acids. The V end lost 4 bases, the J end lost 8 bases, and 14 bases lay between the germline ends. This chain's CDR3 is CASSRGDRVEKLFF. CDR3 sequence (DNA): TGTGCCAGTAGTAGGGGGGACCGAGTGGAAAAACTGTTTTTT.

The chain links TRBV2 to TRBJ2-1; 7 bases are shared with TRBD1. J was trimmed by 9 bases and V by 6 bases; bases with no gene match: 11. There are 14 residues in the CDR3. Germline-derived CDR1 and CDR2 are SNHLY and FYNNEI. CDR3 protein: CASSEASPGGEQFF. Written as DNA, the CDR3 is TGTGCCAGCAGCGAGGCTAGCCCAGGGGGTGAGCAGTTCTTC.

The rearrangement links TRBV3-1 (or the pseudogene TRBV3-2) to TRBJ1-4, with D tentatively TRBD1 (6 bases). The germline V gene encodes CDR1 LGHDT and CDR2 YNNKEL (reference sequence). This CDR3 has 15 residues. Trimming took off 4 bases at V and 8 bases at J, with 17 bases between the two ends. DNA for the CDR3: TGTGCCAGCAGCCCCACCGGGGGGGCCGGAGAAAAACTGTTTTTT. It is translated as CASSPTGGAGEKLFF.

The genes are TRBV7-9 and TRBJ1-1, with D hard to call. The CDR3 has 14 amino acids. CDR1 SEHNR and CDR2 FQNEAQ come from the germline V gene (reference sequence). Trimming shortened V by 6 bases and J by 1 base, and 12 bases separated the two germline ends. Here the CDR3 reads CASRMRASNTEAFF. CDR3 nucleotides: TGTGCCAGCAGGATGCGGGCCTCGAACACTGAAGCTTTCTTT. Based on the CDR3 plus reference TRBV7-9 and TRBJ1-1, the full variable domain is DTGVSQNPRHKITKRGQNVTFRCDPISEHNRLYWYRQTLGQGPEFLTYFQNEAQLEKSRLLSDRFSAERPKGSFSTLEIQRTEQGDSAMYLCASRMRASNTEAFFGQGTRLTVV.

The chain combines TRBV6-5 with TRBJ1-1; D perhaps matches TRBD1 (6 bases). The CDR3 is 14 amino acids. Between the trimmed V and J ends, which lost 6 bases and 1 base, there was a span of 12 bases. The V gene's germline CDR1 is MNHEY and CDR2 SVGAGI. CDR3 coding DNA: TGTGCCAGCAGACCCAGGGGAGAGAACACTGAAGCTTTCTTT. Its protein is CASRPRGENTEAFF.

V usage is TRBV6-2 or TRBV6-3 and J usage is TRBJ1-4; D is perhaps TRBD1 (5 bases). V lost 4 bases and J 8 bases, leaving 11 bases between the germline ends. The CDR3 runs 13 residues. Germline lookup yields CDR1 MNHEY and CDR2 SVGEGT. CDR3: CASSSRVPEKLFF. The CDR3 DNA reads TGTGCCAGCAGTTCCAGGGTTCCCGAAAAACTGTTTTTT.

The J gene is TRBJ1-4, the V gene TRBV10-3, with D tentatively TRBD1 (5 bases). The V end was cut by 6 bases, the J end by 4 bases, with 6 bases between. CDR1 is ENHRY, CDR2 SYGVKD, per germline. The CDR3 contains 12 residues. The CDR3 loop is CAISQGNEKLFF. DNA for the CDR3: TGTGCCATCAGCCAGGGTAATGAAAAACTGTTTTTT.

The V gene is TRBV12-5, the J gene TRBJ1-4; perhaps TRBD1 as D (5 bases). The CDR3 runs 16 residues. The V gene lost 1 base and the J gene lost 0 bases, with 9 bases spanning the gap. Germline V gene data show CDR1 as LGHNT and CDR2 as FRNRAP. CDR3 nucleotides: TGTGCTAGTGGTTTGGGCGGGGCAGCAACTAATGAAAAACTGTTTTTT. Its translation is CASGLGGAATNEKLFF. The whole variable domain, filled in from reference TRBV12-5 and TRBJ1-4, reads DARVTQTPRHKVTEMGQEVTMRCQPILGHNTVFWYRQTMMQGLELLAYFRNRAPLDDSGMPKDRFSAEMPDATLATLKIQPSEPRDSAVYFCASGLGGAATNEKLFFGSGTQLSVL.

The V gene is TRBV3-1 (or the pseudogene TRBV3-2), the J gene TRBJ2-5, with a tentative D call TRBD1 (5 bases). Germline CDR1 and CDR2: LGHDT and YNNKEL (reference sequence). Trimming shortened V by 1 base and J by 3 bases, and 6 bases separated the two germline ends. The CDR3 is 13 amino acids. The CDR3 loop is CASSQGREETQYF. The CDR3 DNA is TGTGCCAGCAGCCAAGGCAGGGAAGAGACCCAGTACTTC.

CDR3 sequence reads: CAISESIQYYGYTF. DNA of the CDR3: TGTGCCATCAGTGAGTCGATACAGTACTATGGCTACACCTTC. The chain uses TRBV10-3 and TRBJ1-2; D remains ambiguous. The CDR3 has 14 amino acids. The germline V gene encodes CDR1 ENHRY and CDR2 SYGVKD. With 0 bases removed from V and 3 bases from J, the gap between germline ends came to 8 bases.

The CDR3 DNA reads TGTGCCAGCTCAGGGACATCCTCTGGAAACACCATATATTTT. Translated, it gives CASSGTSSGNTIYF. The chain uses TRBV18 and TRBJ1-3, with TRBD1 as a possible D gene (6 bases). V lost 5 bases and J 0 bases, leaving 8 bases between the germline ends. The CDR3 has 14 amino acids. Germline lookup yields CDR1 KGHSH and CDR2 LQKENI.

Here the CDR3 reads CASSPWDRTNEKLFF. CDR3 coding DNA: TGTGCCAGCAGCCCCTGGGACAGGACTAATGAAAAACTGTTTTTT. The chain carries TRBV3-1 (or the pseudogene TRBV3-2) and TRBJ1-4; 8 bases agree with TRBD1. This CDR3 has 15 residues. Looked up from germline, CDR1 is LGHDT and CDR2 is YNNKEL (reference sequence). Trimming at V came to 4 bases and at J to 2 bases, leaving 3 bases not matched to a gene.

V and J are TRBV4-2 and TRBJ1-3; maybe TRBD1 (5 bases). CDR1 and CDR2 (germline): LGHNA, YNFKEQ. The CDR3 length is 18 residues. V lost 0 bases, J lost 0 bases, and 15 bases lay in between. The DNA of the CDR3 is TGTGCCAGCAGCCAAGATTGGGCAGGTGGACACTCTGGAAACACCATATATTTT. Amino acids: CASSQDWAGGHSGNTIYF.

V and J are TRBV5-1 and TRBJ1-5; 7 bases agree with TRBD1. Germline CDR1 SGHRS, CDR2 YFSETQ. Trimming at V came to 7 bases and at J to 4 bases, leaving 5 bases not matched to a gene. The CDR3 is 13 amino acids. The CDR3 bases are TGCGCCAGCCGACAGGGACCAAATCAGCCCCAGCATTTT. Amino acid sequence: CASRQGPNQPQHF.